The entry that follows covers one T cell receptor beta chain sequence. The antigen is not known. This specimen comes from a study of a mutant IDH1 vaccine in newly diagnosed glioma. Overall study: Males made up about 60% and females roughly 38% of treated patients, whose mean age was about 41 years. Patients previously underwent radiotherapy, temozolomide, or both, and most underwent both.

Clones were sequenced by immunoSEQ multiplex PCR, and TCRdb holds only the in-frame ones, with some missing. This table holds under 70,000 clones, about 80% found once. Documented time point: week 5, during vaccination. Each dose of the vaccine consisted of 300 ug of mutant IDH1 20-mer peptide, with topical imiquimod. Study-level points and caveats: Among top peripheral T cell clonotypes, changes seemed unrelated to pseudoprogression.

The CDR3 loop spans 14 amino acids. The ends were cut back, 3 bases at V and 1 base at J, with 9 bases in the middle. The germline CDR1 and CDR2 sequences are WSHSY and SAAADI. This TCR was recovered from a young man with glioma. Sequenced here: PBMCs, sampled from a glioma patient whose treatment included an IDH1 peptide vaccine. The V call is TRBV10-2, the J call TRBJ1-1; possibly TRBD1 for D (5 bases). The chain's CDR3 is CASSDLGQNTEAFF. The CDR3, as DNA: TGCGCCAGCAGTGACCTCGGACAGAACACTGAAGCTTTCTTT.